These 18 T cell receptor beta chains were all obtained from the same sample, sequenced in a study of regulatory T cells in long-lasting Graves disease. Time point indicated: persistent/refractory GD, antithyroid drugs over 5 years with positive TRAb. Extracted PBMC RNA gave rise to the TCR library. HTBI primers from iRepertoire and Arm-PCR of CDR3 regions yielded the TCR beta libraries. From the multiplex PCR reads, TCRdb called clonotypes with MiXCR, one entry per CDR3 protein. The sample records about half a million distinct CDR3 sequences, about 20% being singletons. The sequencing here drew on peripheral blood mononuclear cells (PBMCs), taken when the disease was refractory, from a patient treated with antithyroid drugs. These receptors all stem from a female donor with Graves disease.

This clonotype was seen ten or more times. J is TRBJ1-2 and V is TRBV6-1, with 11 bases that match TRBD1. The CDR3 covers 13 residues. V lost 6 bases, J lost 7 bases, and 4 bases stayed unmatched. Germline V gives CDR1 MNHNS, CDR2 SASEGT. CDR3 in amino acids: CASRPGTGGGYTF. The CDR3 DNA sequence: TGTGCCAGCAGACCTGGGACAGGGGGTGGCTACACCTTC.

As regards this clonotype: A much larger clonotype is one base distant, so this may be a read error. This chain links TRBV29-1 with TRBJ1-1, with D unresolved. The CDR3 loop spans 10 amino acids. Germline V gene data show CDR1 as SQVTM and CDR2 as ANQGSEA. Written as DNA, the CDR3 is TGCAGCGTTGCGCGTTCTGAAGTTTTCTTT. Encoded protein: CSVARSEVFF.

The CDR3 DNA sequence: TGTGCCAGCTCACTGGCTGATGGTAGCAATCAGCCCCAGCATTTT. As protein: CASSLADGSNQPQHF. The chain links TRBV18 to TRBJ1-5; D unclear. V was trimmed by 4 bases and J by 0 bases, leaving 10 bases between them. CDR1 and CDR2 from the germline V gene are KGHSH and LQKENI. The CDR3 runs 15 residues.

The chain links TRBV28 to TRBJ2-2, with unresolved D. V lost 3 bases and J 4 bases, leaving 6 bases between the germline ends. Germline V gene data show CDR1 as MDHEN and CDR2 as SYDVKM. The CDR3 extends over 13 amino acids. The CDR3, as DNA: TGTGCCAGCAGTTTTTTAATCACCGGGGAGCTGTTTTTT. Translation: CASSFLITGELFF.

This clonotype was recorded at least ten times. This chain joins TRBV2 and TRBJ1-1; 9 bases fit TRBD1. The CDR3 is made up of 14 amino acids. Trimming took 7 bases from V and 3 from J; bases not matched to a gene: 6. From germline, CDR1 is SNHLY and CDR2 FYNNEI. CDR3 amino acids: CASNQGQGDTEAFF. In DNA, the CDR3 is TGTGCCAGCAACCAGGGACAGGGTGACACTGAAGCTTTCTTT. Full variable domain (rest looked up from reference TRBV2 and TRBJ1-1): EPEVTQTPSHQVTQMGQEVILRCVPISNHLYFYWYRQILGQKVEFLVSFYNNEISEKSEIFDDQFSVERPDGSNFTLKIRSTKLEDSAMYFCASNQGQGDTEAFFGQGTRLTVV.

A few counts support this clonotype. The V and J genes are TRBV29-1 and TRBJ1-1, with TRBD1 as a possible D gene (5 bases). The CDR3 runs 12 residues. Germline V gene lookup returns CDR1 SQVTM and CDR2 ANQGSEA. Trimming left V 6 bases short and J 1 base short, with 9 bases between. The CDR3 here is CSVGPGNTEAFF. The DNA of the CDR3 is TGCAGCGTGGGACCTGGGAACACTGAAGCTTTCTTT.

This clonotype turned up a few times. The V call is TRBV5-5, the J call TRBJ2-6; D remains unclear. Germline CDR1 reads SGHKS; CDR2 reads YYEKEE (reference sequence). V was clipped by 5 bases and J by 1 base, with 10 bases between them. CDR3 length: 15 amino acids. CDR3 sequence (DNA): TGTGCCAGCAGTTGGACCCTTTCTGGGGCCAACGTCCTGACTTTC. It translates to CASSWTLSGANVLTF. Complete variable domain (other parts from reference TRBV5-5 and TRBJ2-6): DAGVTQSPTHLIKTRGQQVTLRCSPISGHKSVSWYQQVLGQGPQFIFQYYEKEERGRGNFPDRFSARQFPNYSSELNVNALLLGDSALYLCASSWTLSGANVLTFGAGSRLTVL.

The chain employs TRBV19 and TRBJ2-6, with D hard to call. The CDR3 is 16 amino acids. Trimming removed 5 bases at V and 0 bases at J, with 11 bases between. Germline CDR1 is LNHDA and CDR2 is SQIVND (reference sequence). This chain's CDR3 is CASSPSTVSGANVLTF. CDR3 nucleotide sequence: TGTGCCAGTAGTCCAAGTACGGTCTCTGGGGCCAACGTCCTGACTTTC. Filled out from reference TRBV19 and TRBJ2-6, the complete variable domain reads DGGITQSPKYLFRKEGQNVTLSCEQNLNHDAMYWYRQDPGQGLRLIYYSQIVNDFQKGDIAEGYSVSREKKESFPLTVTSAQKNPTAFYLCASSPSTVSGANVLTFGAGSRLTVL.

This clonotype showed up many times. The chain uses TRBV7-2 and TRBJ1-6; no reliable D call. The CDR3 sequence is 14 residues long. The V gene's germline CDR1 is SGHTA and CDR2 FQGNSA. Trimming took 0 bases from V and 8 from J, leaving 8 bases between them. The CDR3 bases are TGTGCCAGCAGCTTAGCGGACGGCTATTCACCCCTCCACTTT. It yields the protein CASSLADGYSPLHF.

This clonotype was seen a few times. The rearrangement uses TRBV11-3 and TRBJ2-5; no clear D gene. The CDR3 covers 14 residues. Deletions cut 4 bases from V and 3 bases from J, with 12 bases between. CDR1 and CDR2 (germline): SGHNT, YENEEA. DNA of the CDR3: TGTGCCAGCAGCTCCAATTGGGTCGAAGAGACCCAGTACTTC. It specifies CASSSNWVEETQYF.

Details on this clonotype: One end of the junction is discordant with germline, which a read error may explain. V and J are TRBV7-2 and TRBJ2-5; D uncertain. Germline CDR1 is SGHTA and CDR2 is FQGNSA. The CDR3 totals 14 residues. The CDR3 region is CASSSNGVQGTQYF. The CDR3 nucleotides are TGTGCCAGCAGCTCAAATGGGGTTCAAGGGACCCAGTACTTC.

Worth noting for this clonotype: A much larger clone differs from this one at a single base, so this may be a read error. The J gene is TRBJ1-2, the V gene TRBV7-2, with TRBD1 matching over 9 bases. The length of the CDR3 is 14 residues. CDR1 and CDR2 (germline): SGHTA, FQGNSA. V lost 2 bases and J lost 7; bases outside the gene matches: 5. The CDR3 reads CASSLNRGRGGYTF. The CDR3 DNA reads as TGTGCCAGCAGCTTAAACAGGGGGCGAGGTGGCTACACCTTC.

This clonotype was seen at least ten times. The V and J genes are TRBV20-1 and TRBJ2-1, with 8 nucleotides matching TRBD1. Trimming cost V 7 bases and J 2 bases; bases outside gene matches: 7. CDR3 length equals 14 residues. Per the germline V gene, CDR1 is DFQATT and CDR2 is SNEGSKA (reference sequence). The CDR3 reads CSGLATGAYNEQFF. The CDR3 DNA reads TGCAGTGGGCTCGCGACAGGGGCCTACAATGAGCAGTTCTTC.

The chain recombines TRBV6-1 with TRBJ1-1; D is ambiguous. There are 16 residues in the CDR3. Germline loops: CDR1 MNHNS, CDR2 SASEGT. The V and J ends lost 5 bases and 0 bases respectively, with 16 bases between them. CDR3 bases: TGTGCCAGCAGTACCCCCCGAGTATACATGAACACTGAAGCTTTCTTT. Protein: CASSTPRVYMNTEAFF.

The chain employs TRBV29-1 and TRBJ1-4; 12 positions match TRBD1. The junction had 4 bases not matched to a gene; V was cut back by 5 bases and J by 3 bases. Germline V lookup: CDR1 SQVTM, CDR2 ANQGSEA. The CDR3 consists of 15 residues. The CDR3 loop reads CSVTGTGGSNEKLFF. CDR3 nucleotide sequence: TGCAGCGTTACCGGGACAGGGGGCTCTAATGAAAAACTGTTTTTT.

The genes are TRBV6-1 and TRBJ2-7; no firm D call. Per the germline V gene, CDR1 is MNHNS and CDR2 is SASEGT. There are 14 residues in the CDR3. The V end lost 7 bases, the J end lost 3 bases, and 16 bases lay between the germline ends. Written as DNA, the CDR3 is TGTGCCAGCAAAGAAAGGTGGCAGGTCTACGAGCAGTACTTC. Translated: CASKERWQVYEQYF.

This clonotype was found a few times. The chain joins TRBV19 to TRBJ2-7; possibly TRBD2 for D (5 bases). This CDR3 is 15 amino acids long. The germline V and J ends were trimmed by 3 bases and 0 bases, with 12 bases remaining between them. Germline CDR1 is LNHDA and CDR2 is SQIVND (reference sequence). The CDR3 here is CASSMGGGSSYEQYF. The CDR3 DNA reads TGTGCCAGTAGTATGGGCGGAGGCAGCTCCTACGAGCAGTACTTC.

This chain connects TRBV6-5 to TRBJ1-4, with D possibly being TRBD1 (6 bases). V dropped 2 bases and J dropped 7 bases, with 11 bases sitting between them. Germline V gives CDR1 MNHEY, CDR2 SVGAGI. This CDR3 is built from 14 residues. CDR3 sequence: CASSYRGASEKLFF. Here the CDR3 DNA reads TGTGCCAGCAGTTACAGGGGGGCTTCTGAAAAACTGTTTTTT.